The clone carrying this T cell receptor (beta chain) turned up a few times. Its antigen is currently unknown. The CDR3 has 11 residues. Per germline, CDR1 WSHSY and CDR2 SAAADI. V lost 8 bases to trimming and J lost 2 bases, with 5 bases between them. This specimen belongs to a study of shared clonotypes between healthy human individuals. Study-wide background: The study used three CD4 naive, three CD4 memory, two CD8 naive and one CD8 memory plate per donor. The study, taken as a whole, reports: When compared with the clonotypes that were shared by all four sorted-subset donors, the non-shared clonotypes turned out to have lower generation probabilities. Even with large depth, rarefaction showed that sorted-subset sequencing was incomplete.

Replicate PCRs for sorted subsets used roughly 200 ng DNA; this equaled 25,000 to 35,000 T cell genomes. Assay used: immunoSEQ multiplex PCR; TCRdb lists only in-frame clones, some missing. The sample lists some 630,000 clones; 55% to 75% were seen once. The sequenced sample consisted of memory CD4+ T cells sorted from blood. Subset: CD45RA-negative fraction. This clonotype was sampled from a woman in her twenties or thirties in good health. This chain links TRBV10-2 with TRBJ2-3; no clear D gene. The CDR3 is CASGNTDTQYF. CDR3 sequence (DNA): TGCGCCAGCGGGAACACAGATACGCAGTATTTT.